This T cell receptor (beta chain) came from a study of T cell repertoires in aging, cancer and after chemotherapy. Background on the study: Donors were grouped into six age bands spanning 30 or younger through 70 or older.

Peripheral blood genomic DNA, not sorted cells or RNA, was the template. Turning to this clonotype: A read error may produce the germline difference seen at one junction end.

Rearranged V-D-J TRB sequences were amplified with a mixed TRB-A/B primer pool. TCRdb recomputed calls from the multiplex PCR reads with MiXCR, one row per CDR3 protein. Among 4,100 or so distinct CDR3 sequences listed, under 70% were seen once. CDR3 length equals 13 residues. CDR1 is SEHNR, CDR2 FQNEAQ, per germline (reference sequence). This sequence was found in a human donor with a solid tumor. The rearrangement links TRBV7-9 to TRBJ2-5, with a possible D match to TRBD1 (5 bases). The specimen was blood. The CDR3 DNA follows: TGTGCCAGCAGTTTAGGACAACAAGAGACCCAGTACTTC. The encoded protein is CASSLGQQETQYF. Full variable domain (remainder filled in from reference TRBV7-9 and TRBJ2-5): DTGVSQNPRHKITKRGQNVTFRCDPISEHNRLYWYRQTLGQGPEFLTYFQNEAQLEKSRLLSDRFSAERPKGSFSTLEIQRTEQGDSAMYLCASSLGQQETQYFGPGTRLLVL.